These 10 T cell receptor beta chains share one sample of origin, sequenced in a study of regulatory T cells in long-lasting Graves disease. The sample's time point: newly diagnosed GD, antithyroid drugs for less than 3 months. Following extraction of RNA from PBMCs, that RNA was used to make the TCR library. HTBI primers from iRepertoire and Arm-PCR of CDR3 regions yielded the TCR beta libraries. In TCRdb, the multiplex PCR reads were re-called with MiXCR into one record per CDR3 protein. The data contain 550,000 to 700,000 distinct CDR3 sequences, 15% to 20% of them seen just once; the ten biggest clones take up 12%. The data were also submitted as part of a second study, on T cells in Graves' hyperthyroidism and ophthalmopathy.

The material was peripheral blood mononuclear cells (PBMCs), obtained at new diagnosis, from a patient treated with antithyroid drugs. The receptors derive from a man younger than 30 with Graves disease.

J is TRBJ2-2 and V is TRBV27, with 7 nucleotides matching TRBD2. J was trimmed by 6 bases and V by 6 bases; bases with no gene match: 10. Germline-derived CDR1 and CDR2 are MNHEY and SMNVEV (reference sequence). The CDR3 runs 15 residues. The CDR3 reads CASRLYLGGAGELFF. CDR3 in DNA: TGTGCCAGCAGACTTTACCTGGGAGGGGCCGGGGAGCTGTTTTTT.

This clonotype was picked up a small number of times. V usage is TRBV12-5 and J usage is TRBJ2-1, with 8 positions matching TRBD1. The trim removed 0 bases at V and 8 bases at J, leaving 9 bases unmatched. Germline-derived CDR1 and CDR2 are LGHNT and FRNRAP. The CDR3 contains 16 residues. The CDR3 DNA sequence: TGTGCTAGTGGTTTGGTAAGGACAGGGTCCGCCGATGAGCAGTTCTTC. Translating gives CASGLVRTGSADEQFF.

The rearrangement links TRBV20-1 to TRBJ1-2; D call uncertain. The CDR3 consists of 13 residues. Trimming stripped 2 bases from V and 6 bases from J, with 13 bases between. Germline CDR1 reads DFQATT; CDR2 reads SNEGSKA (reference sequence). The CDR3: CSARSAIADGYTF. The CDR3 nucleotides read TGCAGTGCTAGATCCGCAATCGCGGATGGCTACACCTTC.

This clonotype was counted many times. The chain joins TRBV11-2 to TRBJ2-7; TRBD2 agrees at 12 bases. Germline CDR1 reads SGHAT; CDR2 reads FQNNGV. The CDR3 has 15 amino acids. V lost 4 bases to trimming and J lost 2 bases; unmatched junction nucleotides: 3. In DNA form, the CDR3 reads TGTGCCAGCAGCTGGGGACTAGCGGGTCCCTACGAGCAGTACTTC. Its translation is CASSWGLAGPYEQYF. The complete variable domain, with remaining parts taken from reference TRBV11-2 and TRBJ2-7, reads EAGVAQSPRYKIIEKRQSVAFWCNPISGHATLYWYQQILGQGPKLLIQFQNNGVVDDSQLPKDRFSAERLKGVDSTLKIQPAKLEDSAVYLCASSWGLAGPYEQYFGPGTRLTVT.

The genes are TRBV5-1 and TRBJ1-3; tentative D call: TRBD1 (6 bases). Germline assignment: CDR1 SGHRS and CDR2 YFSETQ. Trimming shortened V by 0 bases and J by 2 bases, and 12 bases separated the two germline ends. The CDR3 extends over 16 amino acids. The DNA for the CDR3 is TGCGCCAGCAGCTTGGCGGGGGGCGCGGCTGGAAACACCATATATTTT. The encoded protein is CASSLAGGAAGNTIYF.

J is TRBJ1-2 and V is TRBV29-1; the D gene is possibly TRBD1 (6 bases). Germline V gene sequence: CDR1 SQVTM, CDR2 ANQGSEA. Trimming removed 3 bases from V and 0 bases from J, with 17 bases in between. The CDR3 totals 16 residues. CDR3 protein: CSVDRLTGGANYGYTF. CDR3 coding DNA: TGCAGCGTTGACAGGCTGACCGGGGGCGCTAACTATGGCTACACCTTC.

This clonotype was counted at least ten times. This chain connects TRBV5-1 to TRBJ1-2; D remains unclear. The V gene's germline CDR1 is SGHRS and CDR2 YFSETQ. This CDR3 contains 16 residues. Trimming removed 0 bases from V and 8 bases from J, with 20 bases in between. The CDR3 sequence is CASSLDGLSNGKGYTF. CDR3 in DNA: TGCGCCAGCAGCTTGGACGGACTGAGCAATGGGAAAGGCTACACCTTC.

This rearrangement joins TRBV28 to TRBJ1-5; 10 bases agree with TRBD1. Germline-derived CDR1 and CDR2 are MDHEN and SYDVKM. Trimming removed 5 bases from V and 4 bases from J; junction bases left unmatched: 11. The CDR3 contains 17 residues. CDR3 loop: CASSHNRDRGYNQPQHF. The CDR3 coding sequence is TGTGCCAGCAGTCACAACCGGGACAGGGGTTATAATCAGCCCCAGCATTTT.

This clonotype has at least ten counts. The V and J genes are TRBV5-1 and TRBJ2-2; TRBD2 agrees at 10 bases. The CDR3 loop spans 16 amino acids. J gave up 4 bases and V 1 base, and 4 bases lay outside the gene matches. Germline CDR1 SGHRS, CDR2 YFSETQ. CDR3 sequence reads: CASSLPSGSVTGELFF. The CDR3 nucleotides are TGCGCCAGCAGCTTGCCTAGCGGGAGTGTCACCGGGGAGCTGTTTTTT.

This sequence joins TRBV2 and TRBJ1-3, with D tentatively TRBD1 (5 bases). The V gene lost 6 bases and the J gene lost 4 bases, with 10 bases spanning the gap. The CDR3 length is 13 residues. Germline-derived CDR1 and CDR2 are SNHLY and FYNNEI. The CDR3 DNA is TGTGCCAGCAGAGGGACCCGAGGAAACACCATATATTTT. This gives the protein CASRGTRGNTIYF.